These 7 T cell receptor beta chains came from one sample sequenced in a study of T cell repertoires in cytomegalovirus infection. MiXCR was run by TCRdb on the reads, yielding one entry per CDR3 protein. The sample yields roughly 720,000 distinct CDR3 sequences, 35% seen once. What was sequenced was PBMCs. The source of these receptors is a human donor in good health (CMV status not recorded). Some clones in this sample may be carry-over from other donors' samples.

This clonotype was found once. The chain is built from TRBV9 and TRBJ2-7; either TRBD1 or TRBD2 may supply D (5 bases each). CDR3 size: 15 residues. Trimming pared 1 base from V and 7 bases from J, leaving 18 bases between. CDR1 is SGDLS, CDR2 YYNGEE, per germline. CDR3 amino acids: CASSVQGLEEGEQYF. The CDR3 coding sequence is TGTGCCAGCAGCGTACAGGGCCTGGAAGAGGGGGAGCAGTACTTC. Together with reference TRBV9 and TRBJ2-7, the CDR3 gives the full variable domain: DSGVTQTPKHLITATGQRVTLRCSPRSGDLSVYWYQQSLDQGLQFLIQYYNGEERAKGNILERFSAQQFPDLHSELNLSSLELGDSALYFCASSVQGLEEGEQYFGPGTRLTVT.

The chain is built from TRBV10-2 and TRBJ1-6; D not resolved. CDR3 size: 14 residues. V dropped 9 bases and J dropped 0 bases, with 9 bases sitting between them. CDR1 and CDR2 from the germline V gene are WSHSY and SAAADI. CDR3 protein: CASGSSSYNSPLHF. The CDR3, as DNA: TGCGCCAGTGGATCAAGCTCCTATAATTCACCCCTCCACTTT.

The chain recombines TRBV28 with TRBJ1-2, with no clear D. Germline-derived CDR1 and CDR2 are MDHEN and SYDVKM. V lost 3 bases and J 3 bases, leaving 14 bases between the germline ends. The CDR3 covers 15 residues. CDR3 DNA: TGTGCCAGCAGTTTTCTGTCCGGTTCGCACTATGGCTACACCTTC. It codes for CASSFLSGSHYGYTF.

The chain uses TRBV28 and TRBJ1-4, with 9 bases matching TRBD1. Germline CDR1 is MDHEN and CDR2 is SYDVKM. The V segment lost 7 bases and the J segment 17 bases; nucleotides outside the gene matches: 11. The CDR3 is 12 amino acids. The DNA for the CDR3 is TGTGCCAGCACCTCAGGACAGGGGAGAATTTTTTTT. Translating gives CASTSGQGRIFF.

This rearrangement joins TRBV28 to TRBJ2-7; D possibly corresponds to TRBD1 (5 bases). Germline CDR1 reads MDHEN; CDR2 reads SYDVKM. This CDR3 spans 15 amino acids. Between the trimmed V and J ends, which lost 5 bases and 2 bases, there was a span of 16 bases. The CDR3 loop reads CASSDHRGTAYEQYF. CDR3 in DNA: TGTGCCAGCAGTGACCATAGGGGTACAGCCTACGAGCAGTACTTC.

The chain joins TRBV7-2 to TRBJ2-1, with D possibly being TRBD1 or TRBD2 (5 bases each). Deletions cut 1 base from V and 0 bases from J, with 16 bases between. This CDR3 is 18 amino acids long. Germline V CDR1 and CDR2: SGHTA, FQGNSA. This CDR3 reads CASSLVWRGVVSYNEQFF. CDR3 in DNA: TGTGCCAGCAGCTTAGTTTGGCGAGGGGTAGTCTCCTACAATGAGCAGTTCTTC. The full variable domain, its missing parts supplied by reference TRBV7-2 and TRBJ2-1, is GAGVSQSPSNKVTEKGKDVELRCDPISGHTALYWYRQSLGQGLEFLIYFQGNSAPDKSGLPSDRFSAERTGGSVSTLTIQRTQQEDSAVYLCASSLVWRGVVSYNEQFFGPGTRLTVL.

In this sample, this clonotype turned up many times. The chain links TRBV12-3 or TRBV12-4 to TRBJ2-1; weak D call: TRBD2 (5 bases). The V gene lost 8 bases and the J gene lost 6 bases, with 5 bases spanning the gap. The CDR3 runs 10 residues. CDR3 amino acids: CASRGNEQFF. The CDR3 coding sequence is TGTGCCAGCCGGGGCAATGAGCAGTTCTTC.